The present entry profiles one T cell receptor (beta chain) with its context. Its antigen is still unknown. Some clones are missing from TCRdb's copy, which holds only in-frame ones; the method was immunoSEQ multiplex PCR. The data show approximately 100,000 clones, 70% to 90% seen once. This entry is derived from a study of T cell responses to AZD1222 COVID-19 vaccine. Notes on the study in general: Without day 14 samples, only post-peak T cell repertoires were studied. Only six or seven AZD1222 recipients tested seropositive at baseline. Clonal diversity may have been underestimated in mostly white British donors.

Germline V CDR1 and CDR2: SNHLY, FYNNEI. Trimming cost V 8 bases and J 0 bases, with 19 bases left between them. The CDR3 contains 16 residues. This receptor was taken from an adult in good health. The rearrangement uses TRBV2 and TRBJ2-5; tentative D call: TRBD2 (6 bases). This sample comprised peripheral blood, obtained on day 0 of AZD1222 vaccination. The CDR3 coding sequence is TGTGCCAGCCAGGTGGAGGACACGGGAGACCAAGAGACCCAGTACTTC. This gives the protein CASQVEDTGDQETQYF.